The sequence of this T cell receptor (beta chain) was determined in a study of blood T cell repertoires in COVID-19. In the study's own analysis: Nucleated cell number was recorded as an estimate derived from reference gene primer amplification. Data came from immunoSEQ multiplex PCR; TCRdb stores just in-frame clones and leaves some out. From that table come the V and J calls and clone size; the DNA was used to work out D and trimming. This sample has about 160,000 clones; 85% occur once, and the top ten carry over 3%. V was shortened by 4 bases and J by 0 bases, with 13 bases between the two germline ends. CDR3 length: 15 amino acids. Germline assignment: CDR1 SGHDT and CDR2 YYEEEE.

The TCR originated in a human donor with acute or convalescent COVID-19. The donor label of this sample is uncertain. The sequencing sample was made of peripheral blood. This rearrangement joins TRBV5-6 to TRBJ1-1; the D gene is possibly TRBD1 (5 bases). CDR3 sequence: CASSVTGYMNTEAFF. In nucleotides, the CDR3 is TGTGCCAGCAGCGTTACAGGATATATGAACACTGAAGCTTTCTTT.